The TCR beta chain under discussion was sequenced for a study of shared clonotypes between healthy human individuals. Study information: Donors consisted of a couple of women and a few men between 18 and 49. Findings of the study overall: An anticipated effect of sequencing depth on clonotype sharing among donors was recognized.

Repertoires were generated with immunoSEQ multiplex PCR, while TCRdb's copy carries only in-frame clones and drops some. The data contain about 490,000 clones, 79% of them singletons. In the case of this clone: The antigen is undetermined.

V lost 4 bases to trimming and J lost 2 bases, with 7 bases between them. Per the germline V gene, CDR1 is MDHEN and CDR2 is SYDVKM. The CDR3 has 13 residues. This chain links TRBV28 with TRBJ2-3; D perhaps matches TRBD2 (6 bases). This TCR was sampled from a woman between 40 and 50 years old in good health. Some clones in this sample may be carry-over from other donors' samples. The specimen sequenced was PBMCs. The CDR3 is CASSSGDTDTQYF. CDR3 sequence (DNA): TGTGCCAGCAGTTCGGGAGACACAGATACGCAGTATTTT. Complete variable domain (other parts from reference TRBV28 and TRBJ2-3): DVKVTQSSRYLVKRTGEKVFLECVQDMDHENMFWYRQDPGLGLRLIYFSYDVKMKEKGDIPEGYSVSREKKERFSLILESASTNQTSMYLCASSSGDTDTQYFGPGTRLTVL.